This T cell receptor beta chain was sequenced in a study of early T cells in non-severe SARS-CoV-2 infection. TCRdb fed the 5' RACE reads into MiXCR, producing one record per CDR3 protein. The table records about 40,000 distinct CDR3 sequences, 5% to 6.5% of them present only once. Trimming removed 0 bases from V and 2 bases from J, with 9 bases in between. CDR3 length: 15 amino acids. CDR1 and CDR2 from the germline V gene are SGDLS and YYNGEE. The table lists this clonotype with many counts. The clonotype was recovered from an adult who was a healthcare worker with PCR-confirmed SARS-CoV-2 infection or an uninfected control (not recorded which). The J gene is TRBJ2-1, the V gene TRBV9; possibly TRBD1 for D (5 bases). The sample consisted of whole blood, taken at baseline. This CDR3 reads CASSVGGGTYNEQFF. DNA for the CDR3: TGTGCCAGCAGCGTAGGGGGCGGTACCTACAATGAGCAGTTCTTC.